Listed here are 25 T cell receptor beta chains from one sample, sequenced in a study of breast tumors, draining lymph nodes, adjacent tissues. The lymph nodes were axillary draining lymph nodes from breast cancer patients. TCRdb independently ran MiXCR on the multiplex PCR reads; one entry per CDR3 protein. The top ten clones hold 4% to 5.5% of a sample with some 200,000 distinct CDR3 sequences, approximately 33% of them seen once. Sequencing was performed on axillary lymph node tissue. The receptors were sampled from a female donor with breast cancer. Some clones in this sample may be carry-over from other donors' samples.

This clonotype was counted ten times or more. The rearrangement links TRBV25-1 to TRBJ1-2; D not resolved. V dropped 0 bases and J dropped 1 base, with 6 bases sitting between them. The CDR3 totals 14 residues. CDR1 MGHDK and CDR2 SYGVNS come from the germline V gene. This chain's CDR3 is CASSEYNSNYGYTF. The DNA of the CDR3 is TGTGCCAGCAGTGAATATAACAGTAACTATGGCTACACCTTC.

This clonotype turned up a few times. Possible read error: a much larger clone is one base away. The rearrangement uses TRBV20-1 and TRBJ1-5; 7 nucleotides line up with TRBD1. The CDR3 has 15 amino acids. Germline values: CDR1 DFQATT, CDR2 SNEGSKA (reference sequence). With 0 bases clipped from V and 6 bases from J, the junction kept 8 bases outside the gene matches. The CDR3 reads CSARDIGGAAQPQHF. CDR3 DNA: TGCAGTGCTAGAGATATAGGGGGCGCGGCTCAGCCCCAGCATTTT.

The gene calls are TRBV28 and TRBJ1-5; D might be TRBD1 (6 bases). V was clipped by 4 bases and J by 3 bases, with 13 bases between them. The CDR3 contains 15 residues. Per germline, CDR1 MDHEN and CDR2 SYDVKM. Written as DNA, the CDR3 is TGTGCCAGCAGTTCGCTAGGGGGTTACAATCAGCCCCAGCATTTT. Its protein is CASSSLGGYNQPQHF.

This clonotype was found many times. This chain joins TRBV12-3 or TRBV12-4 and TRBJ1-5; D gene unclear. V was pared by 2 bases and J by 7 bases, with 12 bases between. This CDR3 comprises 14 residues. The CDR3 nucleotides read TGTGCCAGCAGTTTACGGTCAAGCGGACAGCCCCAGCATTTT. This translates into CASSLRSSGQPQHF.

The table lists this clonotype with a count of one. This chain joins TRBV6-5 and TRBJ1-6, with 7 positions matching TRBD1. CDR3 length: 15 amino acids. Germline V gene data show CDR1 as MNHEY and CDR2 as SVGAGI. Trimming removed 6 bases from V and 9 bases from J; junction bases left unmatched: 11. The CDR3: CASSPVGTALSPLHF. The CDR3 DNA reads TGTGCCAGCAGCCCCGTAGGGACAGCTCTTTCACCCCTCCACTTT.

This clonotype was counted ten times or more. The gene calls are TRBV3-1 and TRBJ1-2, with 7 nucleotides matching TRBD1. With 1 base clipped from V and 4 bases from J, the junction kept 6 bases outside the gene matches. CDR1 is LGHDT, CDR2 YNNKEL, per germline (reference sequence). There are 15 residues in the CDR3. CDR3 sequence: CASSQARQGSYGYTF. CDR3 nucleotide sequence: TGTGCCAGCAGCCAAGCCCGACAGGGCAGCTATGGCTACACCTTC.

Concerning this clonotype itself: A junction end diverges from the germline sequence, so it may reflect a read error. The chain employs TRBV6-5 and TRBJ2-5; D gene unclear. The CDR3 contains 16 residues. Germline-derived CDR1 and CDR2 are MNHEY and SVGAGI. This CDR3 is CASSHSYQSAPETQYF. CDR3 bases: TGTGCCAGCAGTCACTCCTACCAGTCAGCCCCGGAGACCCAGTACTTC.

This clonotype occurred many times. The V and J genes are TRBV9 and TRBJ1-3; no reliable D call. V lost 2 bases and J lost 2, with 14 bases in between. The CDR3 extends over 16 amino acids. From germline, CDR1 is SGDLS and CDR2 YYNGEE. Here the CDR3 DNA reads TGTGCCAGCAGCGTCCAGCCAAGGCGGGCTGGAAACACCATATATTTT. Its translation: CASSVQPRRAGNTIYF.

This clonotype was seen many times. The chain recombines TRBV3-1 with TRBJ1-6; D is undetermined. The length of the CDR3 is 15 residues. Germline CDR1 is LGHDT and CDR2 is YNNKEL (reference sequence). Trimming cost V 4 bases and J 3 bases, with 10 bases left between them. The CDR3 is CASSPKTSYNSPLHF. The CDR3 DNA follows: TGTGCCAGCAGCCCGAAGACGAGCTATAATTCACCCCTCCACTTT.

Turning to this clonotype: This clone may be a read error of a much larger clone one base away. It is likely a read error, because the conserved phenylalanine at the end of the CDR3 is missing. This chain links TRBV12-3 or TRBV12-4 with TRBJ2-5, with D unclear. V was shortened by 3 bases and J by 6 bases, with 17 bases between the two germline ends. The CDR3 has 15 amino acids. The chain's CDR3 is CASSFEYRGIQTQYL. Written as DNA, the CDR3 is TGTGCCAGCAGTTTTGAATATCGCGGCATCCAGACCCAGTACCTC.

The genes are TRBV20-1 and TRBJ2-7; maybe TRBD2 (5 bases). This CDR3 is 14 amino acids long. Trimming shortened V by 5 bases and J by 4 bases, and 18 bases separated the two germline ends. Per the germline V gene, CDR1 is DFQATT and CDR2 is SNEGSKA (reference sequence). The CDR3 protein is CSAGPQDSGYEQYF. For the CDR3, the DNA is TGCAGTGCTGGACCCCAGGATTCGGGGTACGAGCAGTACTTC.

As concerns this clonotype: This may stem from a read error, because a much larger clone lies one nucleotide away. The chain has TRBV20-1 and TRBJ2-7, with 9 bases lining up with TRBD1. The CDR3 is made up of 14 amino acids. Germline V gene sequence: CDR1 DFQATT, CDR2 SNEGSKA (reference sequence). The V segment lost 2 bases and the J segment 6 bases; nucleotides outside the gene matches: 8. DNA of the CDR3: TGCAGTGCTAGATCTGGGACAGGGAGGACCGAGCAGTACTTC. This codes for CSARSGTGRTEQYF.

Many counts were recorded for this clonotype. This chain connects TRBV7-2 to TRBJ1-2; D not resolved. The CDR3 runs to 12 residues. CDR1 is SGHTA, CDR2 FQGNSA, per germline. V shed 1 base and J shed 7 bases, with 7 bases lying between them. This CDR3 reads CASSLVAGGYTF. CDR3 nucleotides: TGTGCCAGCAGCTTAGTAGCGGGTGGCTACACCTTC.

Comment on this clonotype: The junction departs from germline at one end; a sequencing error may be responsible. V and J are TRBV6-1 and TRBJ2-3; 9 bases map to TRBD2. The CDR3 extends over 13 amino acids. Germline CDR1 and CDR2: MNHNS and SASEGT. The CDR3 DNA reads as TGTGCTAGCAGACCTAGCGGGGCAGATACGCAGTATTTT. Its translation: CASRPSGADTQYF.

This clonotype occurred many times. V is TRBV2 and J is TRBJ2-7; D possibly corresponds to TRBD1 (5 bases). The CDR3 runs 12 residues. Germline assignment: CDR1 SNHLY and CDR2 FYNNEI. V was trimmed by 9 bases and J by 3 bases, leaving 12 bases between them. The CDR3 DNA reads as TGTGCCAGTACAGGATCCCTCTACGAGCAGTACTTC. It codes for CASTGSLYEQYF.

This clonotype has only a few counts. A read error may be the cause here, since a much bigger clone is one base away. The J gene is TRBJ2-1, the V gene TRBV7-6, with TRBD2 as a possible D gene (5 bases). Germline V gene data show CDR1 as SGHVS and CDR2 as FNYEAQ. The CDR3 totals 15 residues. CDR3 sequence (DNA): TGTGCCAGCAGCGTAAACCCGGACGGACTCAATGAGCAGCTCTTC. This codes for CASSVNPDGLNEQLF.

This chain uses TRBV20-1 with TRBJ2-6; D possibly uses TRBD1 or TRBD2 (5 bases each). CDR3 length equals 14 residues. Germline V gives CDR1 DFQATT, CDR2 SNEGSKA (reference sequence). V lost 5 bases and J 4 bases, leaving 12 bases between the germline ends. CDR3 nucleotide sequence: TGCAGTGCTGTGGGACGGCCCGGGGCCAACGTCCTGACTTTC. Protein product: CSAVGRPGANVLTF.

This clonotype has a count of ten or more. The chain employs TRBV6-1 and TRBJ2-7; 7 bases fit TRBD1. V shed 1 base and J 1 base; nucleotides not matched to a gene: 4. The CDR3 has 15 residues. Germline CDR1 MNHNS, CDR2 SASEGT. CDR3 coding DNA: TGTGCCAGCAGTGAAGGGACAGGCCGTTCCTACGAGCAGTACTTC. As protein: CASSEGTGRSYEQYF.

This clonotype was recorded a few times. The V gene is TRBV6-4, the J gene TRBJ2-7, with 8 bases that match TRBD1. V lost 5 bases and J lost 6; bases outside the gene matches: 6. Germline V gene data show CDR1 as MRHNA and CDR2 as SNTAGT. The CDR3 contains 13 residues. Written as DNA, the CDR3 is TGTGCCAGCAGTCACGGACAGGGCTCCGAGCAGTACTTC. Its protein is CASSHGQGSEQYF.

This chain connects TRBV5-1 to TRBJ2-7; no definite D call. The V end lost 0 bases, the J end lost 10 bases, and 11 bases lay between the germline ends. The CDR3 contains 12 residues. Germline loops: CDR1 SGHRS, CDR2 YFSETQ. The CDR3 DNA reads as TGCGCCAGCAGCTTGGGGGCGAGCGAACAGTACTTC. It encodes CASSLGASEQYF.

On this clonotype itself: This may stem from a read error, because a much larger clone lies one nucleotide away. This chain connects TRBV11-2 to TRBJ2-5, with D unclear. The germline CDR1 and CDR2 sequences are SGHAT and FQNNGV. This CDR3 is built from 11 residues. The CDR3 nucleotides are TGTGCCAGCAGGGACCAAGAGACCCCGTACTTC. This gives the protein CASRDQETPYF.

This chain connects TRBV5-1 to TRBJ1-6; D gene ambiguous. CDR1 and CDR2 (germline): SGHRS, YFSETQ. Trimming took off 3 bases at V and 5 bases at J, with 12 bases between the two ends. The CDR3 covers 15 residues. The CDR3 region has the DNA TGCGCCAGCAGCTCGGAAGGTGGAAATAATTCACCCCTCCACTTT. Translation gives CASSSEGGNNSPLHF. Full variable domain (rest looked up from reference TRBV5-1 and TRBJ1-6): KAGVTQTPRYLIKTRGQQVTLSCSPISGHRSVSWYQQTPGQGLQFLFEYFSETQRNKGNFPGRFSGRQFSNSRSEMNVSTLELGDSALYLCASSSEGGNNSPLHFGNGTRLTVT.

This chain connects TRBV20-1 to TRBJ2-7; D is tentatively TRBD1 or TRBD2 (5 bases each). The CDR3 totals 14 residues. The V end lost 3 bases, the J end lost 3 bases, and 15 bases lay between the germline ends. CDR1 is DFQATT and CDR2 is SNEGSKA in the germline V gene (reference sequence). CDR3: CSASNGDDGYEQYF. The CDR3 region has the DNA TGCAGTGCTAGTAACGGGGACGATGGCTACGAGCAGTACTTC.

Note on this clonotype: Just one base apart from a much larger clone, this may be a read error. The chain joins TRBV11-3 to TRBJ2-7, with TRBD2 as a possible D gene (5 bases). Germline CDR1 and CDR2: SGHNT and YENEEA. The CDR3 runs 16 residues. V was pared by 5 bases and J by 2 bases, with 19 bases between. As DNA, the CDR3 is TGTGCCAGCAGCCACCCTGGGAGCGCACTTCCCTACGAGCAGTACTTC. This translates into CASSHPGSALPYEQYF.

This clonotype has at least ten counts. The chain combines TRBV7-2 with TRBJ2-5, with D possibly being TRBD1 (6 bases). Deletions cut 4 bases from V and 5 bases from J, with 20 bases between. The CDR3 runs to 16 residues. Germline CDR1 reads SGHTA; CDR2 reads FQGNSA. CDR3 nucleotides: TGTGCCAGCAGCTCAGAGTCGACAGGCACGAAGGAGACCCAGTACTTC. It specifies CASSSESTGTKETQYF.